This T cell receptor (beta chain) was sequenced in a study of vaccination and CD4 T cells after COVID-19 (dated by TCRdb to between 2021 and 2024). For the wider study: Convalescent patients had a positive SARS-CoV-2 result on nasal swab PCR, and of these patients, nine had mild disease and one had severe disease. The convalescent cohort comprised six males and four females, including two Hispanic individuals, seven Caucasians, two Asians and one multiracial person. Participants received two doses of either the Pfizer-BioNTech BNT162b2 vaccine (n=8) or the Moderna mRNA-1273 vaccine (n=2). Post-COVID blood samples from convalescent patients were collected a median of roughly 100 days after diagnosis, with a range of roughly 30 to 170 days. Post-vaccine blood samples were taken a median of about 70 days after the second vaccine dose, with a range of roughly 13 to 250 days. Culture stimuli were overlapping spike peptide pools from SARS-CoV-2 and from the common cold coronaviruses HCoV-NL63, HCoV-OC43 and HCoV-229E. In control cultures, a CEFX viral epitope pool was used as positive control, an HIV-1 Nef peptide pool was used as negative control, or no peptide was added. The spike-specific CD4+ TCR repertoire was compared before and after mRNA vaccination in approximately ten COVID-19 convalescent patients and a handful of infection-naive healthy vaccine recipients.

The CDR3 measures 14 amino acids from cysteine to phenylalanine. Here the CDR3 DNA is all that survives: 42 bases in frame from base 1. Trimming costs V 2 bases and J 1 base, and their ends lie 8 bases apart. The germline V gene sets CDR1 to MNHEY and CDR2 to SVGAGI. What the study reported, not specific to this receptor: In convalescent patients, a median around 90% of post-vaccine SARS-CoV-2-reactive clones were detected only after vaccination, and vaccine-specific priming was suggested by this finding. Although the median number of SARS-CoV-2-reactive clonotypes went up from fewer than 25 after infection to some 40 after vaccination, the increase was not significant. Of the vaccine-specific clones found in convalescent patients, nearly all (304 of 307) were mono-reactive for SARS-CoV-2 spike instead of being cross-reactive with common cold coronaviruses. Relatively few convalescent patients were included in the study, and early timepoints after natural infection were not analyzed.

In regard to this clonotype: No antigen is known for it. No base-level quality is on record; no much larger clone is a single base apart.

The treatment or condition label, as the study defines it: approximately nine-day PBMC culture with coronavirus spike peptide pools or control peptides (ViraFEST assay). The ViraFEST assay was used in the study, in which antigen-specific T cells were expanded with peptide pools and expanded clonotypes were subsequently identified by TCR sequencing. The convalescent patients' positive SARS-CoV-2 PCR tests were from March to December 2020, which was before the Alpha, Beta and Delta variants emerged in the United States. Around 2 million PBMCs per well were cultured in IMDM with roughly 5% human AB serum and about 9.7 IU/ml IL-2, plus 10 ug/ml peptide pools. Half of the culture medium was replaced with fresh IL-2-containing medium on days 3 and 7. After ten to eleven days of culture, CD4+ T cells were isolated by negative selection using the EasySep CD4+ T cell isolation kit. Ficoll-Paque Plus gradient centrifugation was used to isolate PBMCs from whole blood, and the isolated PBMCs were then either used fresh or cryopreserved at -140C. Triplicate wells were generally used for each culture condition.

Libraries came from PCR. DNA from cultured CD4+ T cells was subjected to TCR sequencing with the Oncomine TCR Beta short-read assay at the Johns Hopkins FTIC core. The QIAamp micro DNA kit was used to extract genomic DNA from the cultured CD4+ T cells. Oncomine TCR Beta libraries made from cultured CD4+ T cells were pooled using unique dual indexes and sequenced on an Illumina iSeq 100. Per the source publication's procedure: Non-productive sequences were removed, and CDR3s not starting with C, not ending with F or W, or shorter than 7 amino acids were discarded. Antigen-specific clonotypes were identified using the MANAFEST web application through comparison of peptide-stimulated wells with reference and other culture wells. To be called positive, a clone needed an FDR below 0.05, an odds ratio above 5, and a productive frequency above 0.1% in at least two of three replicate wells. Cross-reactive clonotypes were defined as significantly expanded in both SARS-CoV-2 spike wells and at least one common cold coronavirus spike condition. Similarity between CDR3 sequences was evaluated in R version 3.6.1 using Levenshtein distances (stringdist) and unrooted phylogenetic trees (ape). TCRdb handled the public reads itself, with Q25 trimming in fastp and clone calling in MiXCR, and kept productive beta chains. Entries are consolidated by CDR3 protein sequence, retaining the most common genes and DNA. These V and J calls derive from TCRdb rather than the authors' analysis. The sample includes about 15,000 distinct CDR3 sequences, with 40% to 50% observed a single time. The ten biggest clones cover roughly 5% of the sample.

Sequencing was performed on CD4+ T cells from blood, cultured in vitro, taken before SARS-CoV-2 vaccination. Here the chain combines TRBV6-5 and TRBJ1-1, with no confident D gene call. The sequence was collected from a human donor who had recovered from COVID-19. The sequenced DNA: TGTGCCAGCAGTTACATGGCAGGGAACACTGAAGCTTTCTTT. Translated, this gives CASSYMAGNTEAFF.